This entry describes one T cell receptor (beta chain). Its antigen target is currently unknown. Base qualities are not provided; no much larger clone lies one nucleotide away. The CDR3 goes from the cysteine to the phenylalanine over 15 residues. Of the read, only the CDR3 DNA is kept; its 45 bases are in frame from base 1. The germline V gene (reference sequence) supplies CDR1 DFQATT and CDR2 SNEGSKA. V is pruned by 6 bases and J by 0 bases, leaving 7 bases of the junction without a gene match. The library was made by RT-PCR. These reads were obtained on an Illumina HiSeq 2500. In TCRdb, the public reads were trimmed at Q25 with fastp and aligned with MiXCR, with productive beta chains retained. Rows with a matching CDR3 protein are joined into one entry that keeps the most common DNA and genes. The sample includes about 800,000 distinct CDR3 sequences, with about 20% observed a single time. Clones ranked in the top ten supply around 9.6% of the sample.

The source of the sample is a study of response to subunit inactivated influenza vaccine (dated by TCRdb to between 2017 and 2018). Regarding the research as a whole: To follow how T cells responded to a trivalent subunit inactivated influenza vaccine, the researchers relied on deep quantitative profiling of the T cell receptor repertoire.

General conclusions and limits of the study: According to the authors, only a limited number of new T cells may be recruited by each seasonal influenza vaccination.

This receptor was obtained from a man aged 45 to 65 who received an inactivated influenza vaccine. Donor details come from another sample of the same person, matched by shared clones. The source material was PBMCs from blood, sampled 4 to 6 days after vaccination. The chain links TRBV20-1 with TRBJ2-3, with 9 bases matching TRBD2. The nucleotide sequence is given as TGCAGTGCCAGCGCGCTAGCGGGGAGCACAGATACGCAGTATTTT. This sequence encodes CSASALAGSTDTQYF.